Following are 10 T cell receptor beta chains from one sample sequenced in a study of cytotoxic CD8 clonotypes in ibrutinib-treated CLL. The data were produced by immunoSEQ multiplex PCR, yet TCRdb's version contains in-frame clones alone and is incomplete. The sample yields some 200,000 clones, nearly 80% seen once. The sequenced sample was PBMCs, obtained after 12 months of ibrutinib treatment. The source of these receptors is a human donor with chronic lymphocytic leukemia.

The CDR3 protein is CASSLLAGGTEAFF. As DNA, the CDR3 is TGCGCCAGCAGCTTGTTGGCGGGAGGCACTGAAGCTTTCTTT. V is TRBV5-1 and J is TRBJ1-1; D gene ambiguous. The CDR3 extends over 14 amino acids. Germline V lookup: CDR1 SGHRS, CDR2 YFSETQ. V lost 1 base to trimming and J lost 4 bases, with 11 bases between them. Together with reference TRBV5-1 and TRBJ1-1, the CDR3 gives the full variable domain: KAGVTQTPRYLIKTRGQQVTLSCSPISGHRSVSWYQQTPGQGLQFLFEYFSETQRNKGNFPGRFSGRQFSNSRSEMNVSTLELGDSALYLCASSLLAGGTEAFFGQGTRLTVV.

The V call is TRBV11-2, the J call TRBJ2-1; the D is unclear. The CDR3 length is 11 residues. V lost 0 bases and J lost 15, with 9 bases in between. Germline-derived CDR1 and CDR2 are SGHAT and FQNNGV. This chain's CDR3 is CASSLDHVPFF. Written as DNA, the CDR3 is TGTGCCAGCAGCTTAGACCATGTTCCGTTCTTC.

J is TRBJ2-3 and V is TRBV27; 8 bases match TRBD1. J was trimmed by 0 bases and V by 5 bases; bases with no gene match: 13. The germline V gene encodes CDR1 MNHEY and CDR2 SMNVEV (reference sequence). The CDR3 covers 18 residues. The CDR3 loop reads CASSRDRTPPLSTDTQYF. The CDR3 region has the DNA TGTGCCAGCAGTCGGGACAGGACCCCACCCCTTAGCACAGATACGCAGTATTTT.

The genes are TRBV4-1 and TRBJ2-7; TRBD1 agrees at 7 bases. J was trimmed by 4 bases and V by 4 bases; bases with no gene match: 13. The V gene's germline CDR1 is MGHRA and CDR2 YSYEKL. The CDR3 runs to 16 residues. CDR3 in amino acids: CASSPGDGTANYEQYF. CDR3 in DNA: TGCGCCAGCAGCCCAGGGGACGGGACAGCTAATTACGAGCAGTACTTC.

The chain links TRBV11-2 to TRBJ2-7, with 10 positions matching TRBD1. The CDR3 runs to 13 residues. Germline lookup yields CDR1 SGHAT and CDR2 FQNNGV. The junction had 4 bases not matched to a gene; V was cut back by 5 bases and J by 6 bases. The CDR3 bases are TGTGCCAGCAGCCCTAGGGACAGGGGCGAGCAGTACTTC. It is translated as CASSPRDRGEQYF.

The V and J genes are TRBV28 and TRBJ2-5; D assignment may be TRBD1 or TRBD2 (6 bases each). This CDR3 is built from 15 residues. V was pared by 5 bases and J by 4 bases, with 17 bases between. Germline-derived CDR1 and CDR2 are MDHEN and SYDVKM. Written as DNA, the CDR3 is TGTGCCAGCAGTAAAGAGACGGGGGCTAGAGAGACCCAGTACTTC. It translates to CASSKETGARETQYF.

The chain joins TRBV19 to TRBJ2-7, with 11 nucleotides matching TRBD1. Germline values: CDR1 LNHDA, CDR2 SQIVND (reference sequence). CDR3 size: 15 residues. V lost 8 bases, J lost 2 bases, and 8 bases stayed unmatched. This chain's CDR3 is CASRPGDRGTYEQYF. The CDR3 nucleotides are TGTGCCAGTCGCCCGGGGGACAGGGGGACCTACGAGCAGTACTTC. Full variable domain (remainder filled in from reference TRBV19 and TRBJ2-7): DGGITQSPKYLFRKEGQNVTLSCEQNLNHDAMYWYRQDPGQGLRLIYYSQIVNDFQKGDIAEGYSVSREKKESFPLTVTSAQKNPTAFYLCASRPGDRGTYEQYFGPGTRLTVT.

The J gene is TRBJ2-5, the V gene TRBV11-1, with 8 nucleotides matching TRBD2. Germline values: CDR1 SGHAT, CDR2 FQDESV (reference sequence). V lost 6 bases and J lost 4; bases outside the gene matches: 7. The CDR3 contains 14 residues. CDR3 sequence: CASSSGGARETQYF. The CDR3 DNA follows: TGTGCCAGCAGTTCCGGGGGGGCACGAGAGACCCAGTACTTC.

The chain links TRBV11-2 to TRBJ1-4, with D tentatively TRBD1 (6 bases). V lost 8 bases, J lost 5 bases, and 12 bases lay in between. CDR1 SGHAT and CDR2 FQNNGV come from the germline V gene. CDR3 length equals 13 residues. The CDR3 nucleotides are TGTGCCAGCCAACAGGGAACGAATGAAAAACTGTTTTTT. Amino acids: CASQQGTNEKLFF.

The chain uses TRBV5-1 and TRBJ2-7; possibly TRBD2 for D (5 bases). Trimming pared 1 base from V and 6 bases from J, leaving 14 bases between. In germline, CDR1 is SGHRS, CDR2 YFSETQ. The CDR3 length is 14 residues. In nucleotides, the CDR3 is TGCGCCAGCAGCTTGCCCGAGGGATCGGGCGAGCAGTACTTC. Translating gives CASSLPEGSGEQYF. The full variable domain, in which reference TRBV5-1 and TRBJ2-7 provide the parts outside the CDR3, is KAGVTQTPRYLIKTRGQQVTLSCSPISGHRSVSWYQQTPGQGLQFLFEYFSETQRNKGNFPGRFSGRQFSNSRSEMNVSTLELGDSALYLCASSLPEGSGEQYFGPGTRLTVT.